This T cell receptor beta chain was obtained from a study of cytomegalovirus exposure and HLA in healthy donors. About the study: About 80 million unique TCR sequences came from HLA-typed donors in an early release.

Primers included in the PCR were 60 Vbeta and 13 Jbeta primers. Produced via immunoSEQ multiplex PCR; TCRdb's table is partial and in-frame only. The table lists around 100,000 clones, around 79% of them singletons. CDR1 LNHDA and CDR2 SQIVND come from the germline V gene (reference sequence). The V end was cut by 4 bases, the J end by 2 bases, with 16 bases between. This CDR3 has 16 residues. Unrecorded immune exposures were likely, despite nominal health at sampling. This receptor was obtained from a man aged 50 to 60 in good health and CMV-seropositive. Sequencing was done on a sample of PBMCs. This chain joins TRBV19 and TRBJ2-3; no clear D. The CDR3 sequence is CASSTETSSYTDTQYF. The CDR3 nucleotides are TGTGCCAGTAGTACAGAGACTTCAAGCTACACAGATACGCAGTATTTT.